This T cell receptor beta chain was identified during a study of identical twins. Findings and limits, study-wide: With beta out-of-frame sequences, excess sharing by twins was weaker. Within twin pairs, the out-of-frame alpha sequences they shared showed excess low generation probability.

Everyone who donated was a healthy Caucasian. Germline CDR1 SGHRS, CDR2 YFSETQ. This CDR3 region has 16 residues. With V trimmed by 0 bases and J by 3 bases, 1 base remained unmatched. This clonotype was detected many times. The target antigen is unknown. Template switching introduced a universal primer site, and the cDNA bore unique molecular identifiers. TCRdb passed the 5' RACE reads through MiXCR, listing each CDR3 protein once. Of approximately 210,000 distinct CDR3 sequences detected, roughly a tenth appear once; the ten largest clones hold 4% to 6%. The chain combines TRBV5-1 with TRBJ2-5; TRBD2 matches at 14 bases. Sample: memory (CD45RO+) T cells sorted from blood. The TCR originated in a woman under 30 in good health. This CDR3 reads CASSLVGLAGEETQYF. CDR3 bases: TGCGCCAGCAGCTTGGTGGGACTAGCGGGAGAAGAGACCCAGTACTTC.